This TCR beta chain emerged from a study of blood T cell repertoires in COVID-19. About the research overall: Samples of COVID-19 (acute and convalescent) were obtained from the United States, Italy and Spain.

The ends lost 5 bases at V and 4 bases at J; junction bases unmatched: 5. The CDR3 extends over 14 amino acids. The germline CDR1 and CDR2 sequences are SQVTM and ANQGSEA. Methods used by the authors: Nucleated cell counts were estimated from reference gene primer amplification. Repertoires were generated with immunoSEQ multiplex PCR, while TCRdb's copy carries only in-frame clones and drops some. V, J and clone size derive from that table, while D and trimming were established from the DNA sequence. The sample contains about 59,000 clones, 70% to 75% of which appear only once. This clone was seen a handful of times.

The TCR sequence derives from a woman between 65 and 79 years old with acute or convalescent COVID-19. Material for sequencing was peripheral blood. This rearrangement joins TRBV29-1 to TRBJ1-1; 12 bases are shared with TRBD1. The CDR3 nucleotides are TGCAGCGTTACGGGACAGGGGGCTAGCACTGAAGCTTTCTTT. It yields the protein CSVTGQGASTEAFF.